This T cell receptor beta chain is drawn from a study of cytomegalovirus exposure and HLA in healthy donors. Looking at the study overall: The study's early data release held about 85 million unique TCRs from HLA-typed donors.

This clone was recorded a few times. The antigen remains undetermined. The CDR3 sequence is 15 residues long. CDR1 and CDR2 (germline): MDHEN, SYDVKM. General study findings and limits: There were some public TCRs occurring in many donors, but most TCR sequences were rare.

A multiplex PCR was run with 60 Vbeta primers and 13 Jbeta primers. The method was immunoSEQ multiplex PCR; TCRdb's version includes in-frame clones alone and lacks a portion of them. The table includes roughly 100,000 clones, around four fifths detected once. Sample: PBMCs. V is TRBV28 and J is TRBJ1-1, with D perhaps matching TRBD1 (6 bases). The sequence derives from a man aged 25-40 years in good health and CMV-seronegative. This CDR3 reads CATLQGAIGAPEAFF. For the CDR3, the DNA is TGTGCTACATTACAGGGAGCTATCGGGGCGCCTGAAGCTTTCTTT.